Sequencing of this T cell receptor beta chain was carried out in a study of PD-1 blockade in classical Hodgkin lymphoma. Findings and limits, study-wide: Nivolumab initiated under 1 year post-ASCT led to patient exclusion.

In the case of this clone: The antigen remains undetermined.

Sample time point: cycle 4 day 1 (C4D1), after about 6 weeks of nivolumab. Each patient experienced a relapse that followed autologous stem cell transplantation, and brentuximab vedotin exposure varied. Using immunoSEQ multiplex PCR, the repertoire was profiled, and TCRdb retains in-frame clones only, with some absent. Altogether tens of thousands of clones are present, 75% to 85% being singletons, with the ten largest covering about a sixth. V was pared by 1 base and J by 0 bases, with 0 bases of the junction left unmatched. Per the germline V gene, CDR1 is GTSNPN and CDR2 is SVGIG (reference sequence). The length of the CDR3 is 15 residues.

This TCR was sampled from a human donor with classical Hodgkin lymphoma. Specimen: peripheral blood mononuclear cells (PBMCs), collected before the fourth cycle of nivolumab. The gene calls are TRBV30 and TRBJ2-1; 10 bases line up with TRBD1. The chain's CDR3 is CAWSGTGGSYNEQFF. The CDR3 DNA sequence: TGTGCCTGGAGTGGGACAGGGGGCTCCTACAATGAGCAGTTCTTC. The full variable domain, completed using reference TRBV30 and TRBJ2-1, is SQTIHQWPATLVQPVGSPLSLECTVEGTSNPNLYWYRQAAGRGLQLLFYSVGIGQISSEVPQNLSASRPQDRQFILSSKKLLLSDSGFYLCAWSGTGGSYNEQFFGPGTRLTVL.